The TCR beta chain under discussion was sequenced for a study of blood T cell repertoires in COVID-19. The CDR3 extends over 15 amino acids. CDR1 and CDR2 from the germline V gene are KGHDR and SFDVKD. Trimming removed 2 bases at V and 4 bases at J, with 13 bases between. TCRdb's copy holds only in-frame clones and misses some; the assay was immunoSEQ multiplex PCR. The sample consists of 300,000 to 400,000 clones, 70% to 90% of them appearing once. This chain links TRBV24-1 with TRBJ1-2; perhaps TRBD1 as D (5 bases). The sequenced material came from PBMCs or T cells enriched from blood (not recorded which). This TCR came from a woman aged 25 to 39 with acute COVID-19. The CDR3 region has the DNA TGTGCCACCAGTGATTCTGTAGGGGCGATCTATGGCTACACCTTC. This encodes CATSDSVGAIYGYTF.